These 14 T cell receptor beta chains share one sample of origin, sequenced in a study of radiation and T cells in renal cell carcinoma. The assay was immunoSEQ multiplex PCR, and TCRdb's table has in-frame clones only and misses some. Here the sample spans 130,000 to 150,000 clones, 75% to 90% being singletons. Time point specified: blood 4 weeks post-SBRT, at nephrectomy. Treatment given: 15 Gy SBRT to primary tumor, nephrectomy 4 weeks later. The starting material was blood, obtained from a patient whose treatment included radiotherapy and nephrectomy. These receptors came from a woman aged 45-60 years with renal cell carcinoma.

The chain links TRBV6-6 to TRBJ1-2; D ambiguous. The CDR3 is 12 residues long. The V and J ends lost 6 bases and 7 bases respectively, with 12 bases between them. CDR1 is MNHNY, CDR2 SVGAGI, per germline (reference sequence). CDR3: CASRPQEGGYTF. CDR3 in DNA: TGTGCCAGCAGACCCCAGGAGGGTGGCTACACCTTC.

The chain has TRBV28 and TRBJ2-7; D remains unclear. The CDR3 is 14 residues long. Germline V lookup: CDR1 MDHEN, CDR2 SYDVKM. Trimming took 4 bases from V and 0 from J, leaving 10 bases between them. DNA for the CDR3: TGTGCCAGCAGTTCGTGGACGGGCTCCTACGAGCAGTACTTC. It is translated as CASSSWTGSYEQYF.

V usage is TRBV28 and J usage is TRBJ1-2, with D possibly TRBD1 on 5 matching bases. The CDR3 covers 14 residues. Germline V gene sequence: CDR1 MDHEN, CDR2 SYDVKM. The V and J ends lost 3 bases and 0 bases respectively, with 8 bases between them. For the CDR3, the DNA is TGTGCCAGCAGTTTTGGGGCACCTAACTATGGCTACACCTTC. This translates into CASSFGAPNYGYTF.

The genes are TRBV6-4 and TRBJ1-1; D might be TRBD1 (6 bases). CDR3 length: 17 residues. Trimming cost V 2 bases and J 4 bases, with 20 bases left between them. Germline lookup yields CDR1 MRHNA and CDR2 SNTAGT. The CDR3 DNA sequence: TGTGCCAGCAGTGACCCAGACCAGGGACATCAGGGCACTGAAGCTTTCTTT. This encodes CASSDPDQGHQGTEAFF.

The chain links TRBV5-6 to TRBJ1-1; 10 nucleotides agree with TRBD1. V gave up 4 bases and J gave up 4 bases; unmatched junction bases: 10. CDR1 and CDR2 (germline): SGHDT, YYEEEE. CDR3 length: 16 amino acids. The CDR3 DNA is TGTGCCAGCAGCCCCGACAGGGGGCGCGTGGGCACTGAAGCTTTCTTT. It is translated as CASSPDRGRVGTEAFF.

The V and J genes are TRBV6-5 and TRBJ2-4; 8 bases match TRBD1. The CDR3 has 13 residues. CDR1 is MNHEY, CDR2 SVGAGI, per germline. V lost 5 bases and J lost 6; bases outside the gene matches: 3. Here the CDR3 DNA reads TGTGCCAGCAGTCAGACAGGGGTAAACATTCAGTACTTC. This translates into CASSQTGVNIQYF.

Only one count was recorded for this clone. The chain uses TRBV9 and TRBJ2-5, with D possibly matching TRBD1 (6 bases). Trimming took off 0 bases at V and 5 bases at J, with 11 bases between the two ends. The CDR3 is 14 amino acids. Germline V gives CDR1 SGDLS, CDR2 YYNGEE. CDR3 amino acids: CASSVAGGWETQYF. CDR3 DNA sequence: TGTGCCAGCAGCGTAGCTGGGGGCTGGGAGACCCAGTACTTC.

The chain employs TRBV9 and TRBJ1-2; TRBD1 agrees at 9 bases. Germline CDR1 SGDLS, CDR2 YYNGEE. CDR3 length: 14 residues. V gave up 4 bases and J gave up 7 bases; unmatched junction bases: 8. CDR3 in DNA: TGTGCCAGCAGCCCGGACAGGGGATTTCGTGGCTACACCTTC. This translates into CASSPDRGFRGYTF.

The CDR3 DNA reads TGTGCCAGTAGTATTGTCAGCCACAATCAGCCCCAGCATTTT. Protein product: CASSIVSHNQPQHF. This chain uses TRBV19 with TRBJ1-5; no firm D call. Trimming removed 3 bases from V and 3 bases from J, with 9 bases in between. CDR1 is LNHDA, CDR2 SQIVND, per germline (reference sequence). The CDR3 sequence is 14 residues long.

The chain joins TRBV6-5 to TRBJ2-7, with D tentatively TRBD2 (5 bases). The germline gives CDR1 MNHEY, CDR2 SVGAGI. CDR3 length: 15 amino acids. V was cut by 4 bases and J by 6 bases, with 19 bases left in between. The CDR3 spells CASSSVGSTKSEQYF. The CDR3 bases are TGTGCCAGCAGTTCGGTAGGGAGTACAAAATCCGAGCAGTACTTC.

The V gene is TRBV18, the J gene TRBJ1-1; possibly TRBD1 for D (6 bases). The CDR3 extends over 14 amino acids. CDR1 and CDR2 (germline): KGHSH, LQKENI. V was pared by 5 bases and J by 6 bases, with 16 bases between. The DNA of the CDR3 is TGTGCCAGCTCAGACGACAGGAGGTCGGCTGAAGCTTTCTTT. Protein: CASSDDRRSAEAFF.

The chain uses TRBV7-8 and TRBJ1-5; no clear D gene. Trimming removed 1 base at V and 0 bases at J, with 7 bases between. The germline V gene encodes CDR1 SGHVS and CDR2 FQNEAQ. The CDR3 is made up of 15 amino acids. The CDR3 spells CASSLGASSNQPQHF. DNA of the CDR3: TGTGCCAGCAGCTTAGGGGCCAGTAGCAATCAGCCCCAGCATTTT.

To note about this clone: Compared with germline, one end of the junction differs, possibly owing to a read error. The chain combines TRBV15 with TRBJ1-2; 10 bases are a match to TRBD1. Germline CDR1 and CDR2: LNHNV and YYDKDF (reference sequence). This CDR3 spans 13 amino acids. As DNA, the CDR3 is TGTGCCACCAGCAGGGTCGGACAGGGGGGCCTACACTTC. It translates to CATSRVGQGGLHF. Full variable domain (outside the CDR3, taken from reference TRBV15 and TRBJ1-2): DAMVIQNPRYQVTQFGKPVTLSCSQTLNHNVMYWYQQKSSQAPKLLFHYYDKDFNNEADTPDNFQSRRPNTSFCFLDIRSPGLGDTAMYLCATSRVGQGGLHFGSGTRLTVV.

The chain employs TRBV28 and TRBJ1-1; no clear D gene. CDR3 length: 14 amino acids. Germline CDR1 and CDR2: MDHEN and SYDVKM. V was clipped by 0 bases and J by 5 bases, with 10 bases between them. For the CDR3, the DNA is TGTGCCAGCAGTTTATGGGGAGGTCGGACTGAAGCTTTCTTT. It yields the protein CASSLWGGRTEAFF.